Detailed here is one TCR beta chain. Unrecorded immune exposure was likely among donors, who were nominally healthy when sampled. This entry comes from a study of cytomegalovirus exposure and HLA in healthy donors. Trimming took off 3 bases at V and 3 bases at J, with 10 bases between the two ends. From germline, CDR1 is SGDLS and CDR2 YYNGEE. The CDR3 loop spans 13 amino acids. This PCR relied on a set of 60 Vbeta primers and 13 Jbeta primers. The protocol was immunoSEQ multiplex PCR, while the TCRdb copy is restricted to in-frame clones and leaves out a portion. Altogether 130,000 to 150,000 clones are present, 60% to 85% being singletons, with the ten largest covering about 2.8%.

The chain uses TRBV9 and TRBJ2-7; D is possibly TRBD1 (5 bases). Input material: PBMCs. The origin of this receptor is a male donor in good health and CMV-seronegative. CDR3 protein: CASSGGHFYEQYF. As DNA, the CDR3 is TGTGCCAGCAGCGGTGGACATTTCTACGAGCAGTACTTC. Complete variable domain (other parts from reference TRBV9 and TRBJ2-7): DSGVTQTPKHLITATGQRVTLRCSPRSGDLSVYWYQQSLDQGLQFLIQYYNGEERAKGNILERFSAQQFPDLHSELNLSSLELGDSALYFCASSGGHFYEQYFGPGTRLTVT.